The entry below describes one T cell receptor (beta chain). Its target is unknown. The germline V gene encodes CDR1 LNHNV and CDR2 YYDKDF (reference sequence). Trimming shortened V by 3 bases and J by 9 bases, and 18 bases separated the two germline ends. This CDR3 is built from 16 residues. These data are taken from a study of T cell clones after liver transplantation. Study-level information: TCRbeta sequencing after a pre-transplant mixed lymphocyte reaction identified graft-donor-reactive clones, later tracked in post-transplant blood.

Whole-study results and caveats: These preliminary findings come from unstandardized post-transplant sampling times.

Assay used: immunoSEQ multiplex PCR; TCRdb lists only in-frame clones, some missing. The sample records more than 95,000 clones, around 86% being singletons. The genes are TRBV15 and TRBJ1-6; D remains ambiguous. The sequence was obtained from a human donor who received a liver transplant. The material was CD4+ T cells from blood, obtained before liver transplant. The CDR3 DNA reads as TGTGCCACCAGCAGTGTTTGGGGAACCCAGCCTTCACCCCTCCACTTT. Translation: CATSSVWGTQPSPLHF.